These T cell receptor beta chains were read from a single sample in a study of blood T cell repertoires in COVID-19. Generated by immunoSEQ multiplex PCR, the TCRdb table keeps only in-frame clones and is missing some. The table lists roughly 300,000 clones, roughly 84% of them singletons, with more than 1.1% in the top ten. Sequencing input: peripheral blood. The receptor source for this set is a human donor with COVID-19, enrolled during active disease. The donor label of this sample is uncertain. Both conserved end residues are part of each CDR3. A D gene is named only where the DNA matches it firmly. Clone size is stated in some rows and not others, as once, few, many or a class when expanded.

V gene: TRBV19; J gene: TRBJ1-2; D gene: TRBD1; clone size: -; CDR3 protein: CASSIDWAGGLGYTF; CDR3 DNA: TGTGCCAGTAGTATAGACTGGGCAGGGGGCCTTGGCTACACCTTC
V gene: TRBV29-1; J gene: TRBJ1-1; D gene: -; clone size: -; CDR3 protein: CSAGRDTEAFF; CDR3 DNA: TGCAGCGCAGGCCGGGACACTGAAGCTTTCTTT
V gene: TRBV11-3; J gene: TRBJ2-2; D gene: -; clone size: -; CDR3 protein: CASSLSPGAYTGELFF; CDR3 DNA: TGTGCCAGCAGCTTAAGTCCGGGAGCGTACACCGGGGAGCTGTTTTTT
V gene: TRBV4-3; J gene: TRBJ1-3; D gene: TRBD1; clone size: -; CDR3 protein: CASSQDPPTGVVSGNTIYF; CDR3 DNA: TGCGCCAGCAGCCAAGATCCCCCGACAGGGGTGGTCTCTGGAAACACCATATATTTT
V gene: TRBV6-5; J gene: TRBJ1-1; D gene: -; clone size: -; CDR3 protein: CASARLDRNTEAFF; CDR3 DNA: TGTGCCAGCGCCCGACTAGACCGGAACACTGAAGCTTTCTTT
V gene: TRBV18; J gene: TRBJ1-4; D gene: TRBD1; clone size: once; CDR3 protein: CASSLGTANEKLFF; CDR3 DNA: TGTGCCAGCTCACTCGGGACAGCTAATGAAAAACTGTTTTTT
V gene: TRBV19; J gene: TRBJ2-7; D gene: -; clone size: -; CDR3 protein: CASSTTGNSYEQYF; CDR3 DNA: TGTGCCAGTAGTACGACAGGTAACTCCTACGAGCAGTACTTC
V gene: TRBV11-2; J gene: TRBJ1-1; D gene: -; clone size: -; CDR3 protein: CASMRTANTEAFF; CDR3 DNA: TGTGCCAGCATGCGGACAGCCAACACTGAAGCTTTCTTT
V gene: TRBV6-5; J gene: TRBJ1-3; D gene: TRBD1; clone size: few; CDR3 protein: CASSPGQGAGNTIYF; CDR3 DNA: TGTGCCAGCAGCCCGGGACAGGGGGCAGGAAACACCATATATTTT
V gene: TRBV6-6; J gene: TRBJ1-2; D gene: -; clone size: -; CDR3 protein: CASSYVPTDNYGYTF; CDR3 DNA: TGTGCCAGCAGTTATGTACCGACAGATAACTATGGCTACACCTTC
V gene: TRBV28; J gene: TRBJ1-2; D gene: -; clone size: -; CDR3 protein: CASSPLSAGGYTF; CDR3 DNA: TGTGCCAGCAGTCCTTTGTCTGCAGGAGGCTACACCTTC
V gene: TRBV11-2; J gene: TRBJ2-7; D gene: -; clone size: -; CDR3 protein: CASSSQGGNYEQYF; CDR3 DNA: TGTGCCAGCAGCTCACAGGGGGGGAATTACGAGCAGTACTTC
V gene: TRBV6-1; J gene: TRBJ1-6; D gene: TRBD1; clone size: -; CDR3 protein: CASSGRDRGPSSSYNSPLHF; CDR3 DNA: TGTGCCAGCAGTGGCCGGGACAGGGGGCCCTCAAGCTCCTATAATTCACCCCTCCACTTT